Following are 29 T cell receptor beta chains from one sample sequenced in a study of T cell repertoires in cytomegalovirus infection. TCRdb called the reads again in MiXCR, with one record for every CDR3 protein. This table has 800,000 to 950,000 distinct CDR3 sequences, 32% appearing once. These TCRs are of unknown antigen specificity. Specimen: cultured CD8+ T cells from PBMCs, collected from culture after CMV antigen stimulation. These receptors came from a human donor in good health (CMV status not recorded). Some clones in this sample may be carry-over from other donors' samples.

In this sample, this clonotype turned up a few times. This chain joins TRBV5-6 and TRBJ2-7, with TRBD1 matching 9 bases. CDR1 is SGHDT, CDR2 YYEEEE, per germline. The trim removed 4 bases at V and 4 bases at J, leaving 9 bases unmatched. This CDR3 is 15 amino acids long. The CDR3 sequence: CASSQGQGGFYEQYV. CDR3 in DNA: TGTGCCAGCAGCCAGGGACAGGGAGGATTTTACGAGCAGTACGTC.

This clonotype showed up just a few times. The genes are TRBV5-8 and TRBJ2-7; 8 bases agree with TRBD2. The junction had 12 bases not matched to a gene; V was cut back by 4 bases and J by 3 bases. This CDR3 region has 16 residues. Germline V gene sequence: CDR1 SGHTS, CDR2 YDEGEE. The chain's CDR3 is CASSRRVAGRFYEQYF. As DNA, the CDR3 is TGTGCCAGCAGCCGCCGCGTAGCGGGGCGCTTCTACGAGCAGTACTTC.

The chain has TRBV25-1 and TRBJ2-4; no firm D call. The germline V gene encodes CDR1 MGHDK and CDR2 SYGVNS. V lost 1 base and J 0 bases, leaving 19 bases between the germline ends. This CDR3 region has 19 residues. The CDR3 reads CASSEFFSDGRLAKNIQYF. The CDR3 nucleotides read TGTGCCAGCAGTGAATTTTTTTCGGACGGCCGACTAGCCAAAAACATTCAGTACTTC.

This clonotype was detected a few times. The chain links TRBV7-9 to TRBJ2-1, with 9 nucleotides matching TRBD2. The germline gives CDR1 SEHNR, CDR2 FQNEAQ (reference sequence). With V trimmed by 6 bases and J by 8 bases, 5 bases remained unmatched. CDR3 length: 13 amino acids. CDR3 region: CASRTPSGDEQFF. CDR3 DNA sequence: TGTGCCAGCAGAACCCCTAGCGGGGATGAGCAGTTCTTC.

The chain links TRBV2 to TRBJ2-7; a possible D gene is TRBD1 (6 bases). Deletions cut 9 bases from V and 3 bases from J, with 9 bases between. From germline, CDR1 is SNHLY and CDR2 FYNNEI. There are 11 residues in the CDR3. The CDR3 loop is CASLDSYEQYF. For the CDR3, the DNA is TGTGCCAGTTTGGACAGCTACGAGCAGTACTTC.

This clonotype was recorded many times. The V and J genes are TRBV6-1 and TRBJ2-7; no definite D call. The germline gives CDR1 MNHNS, CDR2 SASEGT. This CDR3 contains 14 residues. Trimming stripped 8 bases from V and 3 bases from J, with 17 bases between. CDR3 residues: CASHELQTIYEQYF. In nucleotides, the CDR3 is TGTGCCAGCCATGAGCTGCAGACCATCTACGAGCAGTACTTC.

On this clonotype itself: Mismatch with germline at one junction end may stem from a read error. The chain is built from TRBV7-4 and TRBJ1-5; D remains ambiguous. Germline V gives CDR1 SGHVT, CDR2 SQSDAQ. The CDR3 has 14 amino acids. CDR3: CASSSSSYNQPRHF. CDR3 in DNA: TGTGCCAGCAGCTCGTCCTCCTATAATCAGCCCCGGCATTTT.

The chain employs TRBV2 and TRBJ2-7, with 15 bases fitting TRBD2. The V gene end was trimmed by 6 bases and the J gene end by 0 bases; junction bases not matched to a gene: 12. Germline CDR1 and CDR2: SNHLY and FYNNEI. CDR3 length: 19 amino acids. The CDR3 DNA reads TGTGCCAGCAGCTCGCTTGGGACTAGCGGGGGGCGCCTCTCCTACGAGCAGTACTTC. It codes for CASSSLGTSGGRLSYEQYF.

This chain joins TRBV20-1 and TRBJ2-3, with TRBD2 matching 13 bases. V shed 0 bases, J shed 4 bases, and the junction held 13 bases outside the gene matches. This CDR3 comprises 19 residues. In germline, CDR1 is DFQATT, CDR2 SNEGSKA (reference sequence). Written as DNA, the CDR3 is TGCAGTGCTAGAGATAAGGAACTAGCGGGGGGGCAAATTTCAGATACGCAGTATTTT. Amino acids: CSARDKELAGGQISDTQYF.

This chain connects TRBV5-4 to TRBJ1-3, with 9 bases matching TRBD1. Trimming took 3 bases from V and 1 from J; bases not matched to a gene: 8. The CDR3 runs 17 residues. From germline, CDR1 is SGHNT and CDR2 YYREEE (reference sequence). CDR3 nucleotides: TGTGCCAGCAGCTCCCTACCGGGACAGGGTTCTGGAAACACCATATATTTT. It specifies CASSSLPGQGSGNTIYF.

This clonotype has just a few counts. J is TRBJ2-1 and V is TRBV5-1; the match to TRBD2 covers 8 bases. After removal of 3 bases from V and 6 bases from J, the junction contained 17 bases not matched to a gene. The CDR3 length is 18 residues. The germline V gene encodes CDR1 SGHRS and CDR2 YFSETQ. The DNA for the CDR3 is TGCGCCAGCAGCTCGGGGGGGCATACTAGGGAAAGGGGCAATGAGCAGTTCTTC. Translation: CASSSGGHTRERGNEQFF. Looking up the rest from reference TRBV5-1 and TRBJ2-1 gives the full variable domain: KAGVTQTPRYLIKTRGQQVTLSCSPISGHRSVSWYQQTPGQGLQFLFEYFSETQRNKGNFPGRFSGRQFSNSRSEMNVSTLELGDSALYLCASSSGGHTRERGNEQFFGPGTRLTVL.

The CDR3 coding sequence is TGTGCCAGCAGGCCGGGTAACGAAAAACTGTTTTTT. Protein sequence: CASRPGNEKLFF. V is TRBV12-3 or TRBV12-4 and J is TRBJ1-4, with no clear D. The CDR3 length is 12 residues. V lost 6 bases and J 8 bases, leaving 10 bases between the germline ends.

This clonotype appeared a few times. This chain joins TRBV20-1 and TRBJ1-5; tentative D call: TRBD1 (5 bases). Germline-derived CDR1 and CDR2 are DFQATT and SNEGSKA (reference sequence). CDR3 length equals 15 residues. V shed 0 bases and J shed 4 bases, with 13 bases lying between them. The CDR3 reads CSARDPRDYNQPQHF. In DNA, the CDR3 is TGCAGTGCTAGAGATCCTCGGGACTATAATCAGCCCCAGCATTTT.

The V call is TRBV7-9, the J call TRBJ1-2, with D tentatively TRBD1 (6 bases). The CDR3 consists of 17 residues. Trimming stripped 5 bases from V and 3 bases from J, with 22 bases between. Germline values: CDR1 SEHNR, CDR2 FQNEAQ (reference sequence). CDR3 nucleotides: TGTGCCAGCAGCCCCCCCGGTAAGGCAGGGGATGACTATGGCTACACCTTC. Amino acids: CASSPPGKAGDDYGYTF.

The gene calls are TRBV20-1 and TRBJ2-2; D remains unclear. Germline values: CDR1 DFQATT, CDR2 SNEGSKA (reference sequence). CDR3 length: 11 residues. V lost 6 bases, J lost 6 bases, and 8 bases lay in between. For the CDR3, the DNA is TGCAGTGCACCGACCTCCGGGGAGCTGTTTTTT. Its protein is CSAPTSGELFF.

This chain links TRBV20-1 with TRBJ1-1, with a weak D call TRBD1 (6 bases). This CDR3 spans 13 amino acids. Germline CDR1 is DFQATT and CDR2 is SNEGSKA (reference sequence). Trimming removed 6 bases at V and 3 bases at J, with 14 bases between. The CDR3: CSAKRGGDTEAFF. The CDR3 DNA sequence: TGCAGTGCCAAACGAGGGGGGGACACTGAAGCTTTCTTT.

This clonotype has just a few counts. The J gene is TRBJ1-1, the V gene TRBV19, with D unresolved. V was clipped by 7 bases and J by 4 bases, with 13 bases between them. The CDR3 contains 13 residues. The germline CDR1 and CDR2 sequences are LNHDA and SQIVND (reference sequence). DNA of the CDR3: TGTGCCAGTATGAGTCCGATGAGCACTGAAGCTTTCTTT. This encodes CASMSPMSTEAFF.

The chain uses TRBV15 and TRBJ1-4, with D uncertain. The V end lost 0 bases, the J end lost 8 bases, and 10 bases lay between the germline ends. CDR3 size: 14 residues. Germline loops: CDR1 LNHNV, CDR2 YYDKDF (reference sequence). The chain's CDR3 is CATSRDLDEEKLFF. For the CDR3, the DNA is TGTGCCACCAGCAGAGATCTTGACGAGGAAAAACTGTTTTTT.

DNA for the CDR3: TGTGCCAGCAGTGAAGACAGGTCTCGCAATCAGCCCCAGCATTTT. It translates to CASSEDRSRNQPQHF. The chain combines TRBV6-1 with TRBJ1-5, with D possibly matching TRBD1 (5 bases). The germline CDR1 and CDR2 sequences are MNHNS and SASEGT. The CDR3 has 15 amino acids. V lost 1 base and J 2 bases, leaving 9 bases between the germline ends.

This clonotype was detected many times. The rearrangement links TRBV7-8 to TRBJ1-2; the match to TRBD1 covers 7 bases. The V gene's germline CDR1 is SGHVS and CDR2 FQNEAQ. The ends lost 5 bases at V and 4 bases at J; junction bases unmatched: 16. This CDR3 has 17 residues. DNA for the CDR3: TGTGCCAGCAGCCAGAGCTTCGGGGGAAGGGGGCCCTATGGCTACACCTTC. It encodes CASSQSFGGRGPYGYTF.

The rearrangement uses TRBV7-9 and TRBJ2-1; D possibly matches TRBD1 or TRBD2 (6 bases each). Trimming shortened V by 2 bases and J by 8 bases, and 10 bases separated the two germline ends. Germline V gene sequence: CDR1 SEHNR, CDR2 FQNEAQ (reference sequence). The CDR3 runs 13 residues. In nucleotides, the CDR3 is TGTGCCAGCAGCTTACCGGGGGCCCATGAGCAGTTCTTC. Residues: CASSLPGAHEQFF.

In its sample, this clonotype was seen a few times. V usage is TRBV29-1 and J usage is TRBJ1-2; the D is unclear. Deletions cut 3 bases from V and 7 bases from J, with 18 bases between. Germline CDR1 SQVTM, CDR2 ANQGSEA. This CDR3 region has 14 residues. In nucleotides, the CDR3 is TGCAGCGTTGATAGATGGAATGAGAGGCCTGGCTACACCTTC. This encodes CSVDRWNERPGYTF.

The rearrangement joins TRBV7-9 to TRBJ1-1, with a weak D call TRBD1 (5 bases). Per the germline V gene, CDR1 is SEHNR and CDR2 is FQNEAQ (reference sequence). There are 13 residues in the CDR3. Trimming removed 6 bases from V and 1 base from J, with 9 bases in between. Written as DNA, the CDR3 is TGTGCCAGCAGTTACAGGTCGAACACTGAAGCTTTCTTT. Residues: CASSYRSNTEAFF.

This chain connects TRBV14 to TRBJ1-1; D not resolved. V lost 3 bases to trimming and J lost 5 bases, with 10 bases between them. Germline values: CDR1 SGHDN, CDR2 FVKESK. The CDR3 runs to 13 residues. The CDR3, as DNA: TGTGCCAGCAGCCATATAGGTGGGACTGAAGCTTTCTTT. Translating gives CASSHIGGTEAFF. The variable domain in full, completed from reference TRBV14 and TRBJ1-1, reads EAGVTQFPSHSVIEKGQTVTLRCDPISGHDNLYWYRRVMGKEIKFLLHFVKESKQDESGMPNNRFLAERTGGTYSTLKVQPAELEDSGVYFCASSHIGGTEAFFGQGTRLTVV.

The rearrangement uses TRBV12-3 or TRBV12-4 and TRBJ2-3, with D possibly matching TRBD1 (6 bases). The CDR3 consists of 13 residues. Trimming pared 5 bases from V and 5 bases from J, leaving 11 bases between. The DNA for the CDR3 is TGTGCCAGCAGTACGACAGGCGTAGATACGCAGTATTTT. Translating it yields CASSTTGVDTQYF.

This chain uses TRBV20-1 with TRBJ1-2; 7 bases match TRBD1. Per germline, CDR1 DFQATT and CDR2 SNEGSKA (reference sequence). Losses at the gene ends were 2 bases for V and 3 bases for J; bases not matched to a gene: 18. CDR3 length equals 18 residues. The CDR3 region is CSARQLHPGGRWDYGYTF. In DNA, the CDR3 is TGCAGTGCTAGACAACTTCATCCAGGGGGAAGGTGGGACTATGGCTACACCTTC.

This clonotype was seen at least ten times. The chain has TRBV6-1 and TRBJ1-5, with a possible D match to TRBD1 (6 bases). The CDR3 totals 13 residues. Trimming shortened V by 11 bases and J by 4 bases, and 15 bases separated the two germline ends. Looked up from germline, CDR1 is MNHNS and CDR2 is SASEGT. The CDR3 DNA reads TGTGCCCTAGGACAGATTACGAATCAGCCCCAGCATTTT. It specifies CALGQITNQPQHF.

The V and J genes are TRBV9 and TRBJ1-1; 7 bases agree with TRBD1. The CDR3 has 15 residues. J lost 4 bases, V lost 0 bases, and 6 bases had no gene match. Germline lookup yields CDR1 SGDLS and CDR2 YYNGEE. CDR3 DNA sequence: TGTGCCAGCAGCGTAGGGACAGGTATGAGCACTGAAGCTTTCTTT. This sequence encodes CASSVGTGMSTEAFF.

The chain uses TRBV25-1 and TRBJ1-1; D is possibly TRBD1 (5 bases). Trimming removed 1 base at V and 0 bases at J, with 9 bases between. The CDR3 contains 15 residues. Germline V gene data show CDR1 as MGHDK and CDR2 as SYGVNS. The CDR3 coding sequence is TGTGCCAGCAGTGAATGGGGGAGCATGAACACTGAAGCTTTCTTT. This sequence encodes CASSEWGSMNTEAFF.